The entry that follows covers one T cell receptor (beta chain) sequence. V lost 2 bases and J 13 bases, leaving 15 bases between the germline ends. Germline V lookup: CDR1 SGHAT, CDR2 FQNNGV. This CDR3 is built from 12 residues. These data originate in a study of cytomegalovirus exposure and HLA in healthy donors. 60 Vbeta and 13 Jbeta primers were used in PCR. Produced via immunoSEQ multiplex PCR; TCRdb's table is partial and in-frame only. The sample contains about 180,000 clones, 70% to 80% of which appear only once. The material sequenced was PBMCs. The clonotype comes from a man aged 55 to 70 in good health and CMV-seronegative. This chain uses TRBV11-2 with TRBJ2-7; D is possibly TRBD2 (5 bases). The CDR3 DNA reads TGTGCCAGCAGCTTAAGCTCCGGGATTACCTACTTC. Its translation is CASSLSSGITYF.